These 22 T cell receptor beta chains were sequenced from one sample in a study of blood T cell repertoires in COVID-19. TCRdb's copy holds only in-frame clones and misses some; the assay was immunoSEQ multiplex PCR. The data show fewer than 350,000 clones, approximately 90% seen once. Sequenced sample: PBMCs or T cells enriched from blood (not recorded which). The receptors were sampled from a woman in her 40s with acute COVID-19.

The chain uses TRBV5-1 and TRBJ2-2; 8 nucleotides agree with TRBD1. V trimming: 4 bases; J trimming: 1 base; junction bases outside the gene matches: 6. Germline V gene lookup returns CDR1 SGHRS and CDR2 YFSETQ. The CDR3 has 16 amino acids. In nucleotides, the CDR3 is TGCGCCAGCAGCCGGACAGGGTTTTTGAACACCGGGGAGCTGTTTTTT. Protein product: CASSRTGFLNTGELFF.

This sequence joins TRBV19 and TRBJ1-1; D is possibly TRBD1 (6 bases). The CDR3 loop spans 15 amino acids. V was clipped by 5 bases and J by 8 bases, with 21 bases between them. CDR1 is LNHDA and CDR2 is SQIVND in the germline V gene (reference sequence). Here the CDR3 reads CASSERDTRPGEAFF. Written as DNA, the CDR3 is TGTGCCAGTAGTGAACGGGACACCCGCCCAGGGGAAGCTTTCTTT. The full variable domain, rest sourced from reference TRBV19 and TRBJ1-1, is DGGITQSPKYLFRKEGQNVTLSCEQNLNHDAMYWYRQDPGQGLRLIYYSQIVNDFQKGDIAEGYSVSREKKESFPLTVTSAQKNPTAFYLCASSERDTRPGEAFFGQGTRLTVV.

Here the CDR3 reads CASSQDLGPNQPQHF. The CDR3 bases are TGCGCCAGCAGCCAAGACCTCGGTCCCAATCAGCCCCAGCATTTT. J is TRBJ1-5 and V is TRBV4-3; D gene uncertain. Germline CDR1 is LGHNA and CDR2 is YSLEER. The CDR3 length is 15 residues. Trimming shortened V by 0 bases and J by 3 bases, and 9 bases separated the two germline ends.

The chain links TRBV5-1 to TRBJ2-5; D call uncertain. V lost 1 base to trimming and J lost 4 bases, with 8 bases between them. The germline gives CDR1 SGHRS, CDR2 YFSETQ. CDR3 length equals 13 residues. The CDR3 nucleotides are TGCGCCAGCAGCTTGAACCCGCGAGAGACCCAGTACTTC. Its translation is CASSLNPRETQYF.

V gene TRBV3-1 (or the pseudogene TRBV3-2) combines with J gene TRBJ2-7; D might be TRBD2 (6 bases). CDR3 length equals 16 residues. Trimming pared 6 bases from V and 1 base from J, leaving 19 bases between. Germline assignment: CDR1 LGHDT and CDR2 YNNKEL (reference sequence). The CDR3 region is CASSTSQRARSYEQYF. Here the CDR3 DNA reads TGTGCCAGCAGTACTAGTCAGCGGGCCAGATCCTACGAGCAGTACTTC.

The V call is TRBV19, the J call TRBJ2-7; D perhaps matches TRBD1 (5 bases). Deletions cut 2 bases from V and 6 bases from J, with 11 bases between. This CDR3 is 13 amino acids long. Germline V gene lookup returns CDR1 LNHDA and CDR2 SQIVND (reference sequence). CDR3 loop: CASSINGRVEQYF. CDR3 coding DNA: TGTGCCAGTAGTATAAACGGCAGGGTCGAGCAGTACTTC.

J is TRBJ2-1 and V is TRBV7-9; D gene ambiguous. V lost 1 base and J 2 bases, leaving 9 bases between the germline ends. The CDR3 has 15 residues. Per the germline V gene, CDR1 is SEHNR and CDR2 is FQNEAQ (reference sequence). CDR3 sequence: CASSLGRLTYNEQFF. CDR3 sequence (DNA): TGTGCCAGCAGCTTAGGTAGACTTACCTACAATGAGCAGTTCTTC.

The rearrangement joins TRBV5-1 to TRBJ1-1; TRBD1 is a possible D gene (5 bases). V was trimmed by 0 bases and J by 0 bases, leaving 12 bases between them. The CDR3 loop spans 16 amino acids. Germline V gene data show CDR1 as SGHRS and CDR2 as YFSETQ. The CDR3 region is CASSLELGALNTEAFF. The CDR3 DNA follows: TGCGCCAGCAGCTTGGAATTAGGGGCCTTGAACACTGAAGCTTTCTTT.

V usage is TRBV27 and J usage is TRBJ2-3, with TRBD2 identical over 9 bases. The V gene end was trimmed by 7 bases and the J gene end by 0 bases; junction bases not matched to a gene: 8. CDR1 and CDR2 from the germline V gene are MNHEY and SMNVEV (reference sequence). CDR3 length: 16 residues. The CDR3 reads CASTRSGGLSTDTQYF. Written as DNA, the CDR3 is TGTGCCAGCACACGTAGCGGGGGCTTGAGCACAGATACGCAGTATTTT.

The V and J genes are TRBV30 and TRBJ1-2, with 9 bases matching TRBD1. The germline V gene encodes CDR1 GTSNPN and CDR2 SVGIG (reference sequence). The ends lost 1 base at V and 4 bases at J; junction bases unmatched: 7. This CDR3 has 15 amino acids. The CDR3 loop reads CAWSDPGQGVYGYTF. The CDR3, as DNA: TGTGCCTGGAGTGATCCGGGACAGGGTGTCTATGGCTACACCTTC.

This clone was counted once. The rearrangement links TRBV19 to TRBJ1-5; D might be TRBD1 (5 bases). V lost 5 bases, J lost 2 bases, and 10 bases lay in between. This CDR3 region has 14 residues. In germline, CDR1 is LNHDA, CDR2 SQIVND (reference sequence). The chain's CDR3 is CASSPGYGNQPQHF. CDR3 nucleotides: TGTGCCAGTAGTCCAGGGTACGGCAATCAGCCCCAGCATTTT. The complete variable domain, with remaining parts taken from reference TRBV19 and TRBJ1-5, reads DGGITQSPKYLFRKEGQNVTLSCEQNLNHDAMYWYRQDPGQGLRLIYYSQIVNDFQKGDIAEGYSVSREKKESFPLTVTSAQKNPTAFYLCASSPGYGNQPQHFGDGTRLSIL.

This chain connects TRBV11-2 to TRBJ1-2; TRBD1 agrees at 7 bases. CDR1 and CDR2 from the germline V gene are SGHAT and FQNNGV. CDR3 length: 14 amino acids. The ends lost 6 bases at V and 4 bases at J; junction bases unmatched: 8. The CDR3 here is CASRLPGTAYGYTF. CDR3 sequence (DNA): TGTGCCAGCAGGCTACCCGGGACAGCCTATGGCTACACCTTC.

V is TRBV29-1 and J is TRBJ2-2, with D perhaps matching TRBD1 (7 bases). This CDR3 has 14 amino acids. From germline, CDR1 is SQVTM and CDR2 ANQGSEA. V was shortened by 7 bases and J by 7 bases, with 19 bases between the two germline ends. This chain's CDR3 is CSARGGGGLGELFF. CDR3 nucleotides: TGCAGCGCAAGAGGAGGGGGCGGACTCGGGGAGCTGTTTTTT.

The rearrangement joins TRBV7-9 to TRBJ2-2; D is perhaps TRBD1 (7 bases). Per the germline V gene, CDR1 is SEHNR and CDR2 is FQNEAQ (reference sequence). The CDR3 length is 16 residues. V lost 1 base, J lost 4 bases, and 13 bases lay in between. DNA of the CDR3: TGTGCCAGCAGCTTAGTTGCGGGACAGCTCACCGGGGAGCTGTTTTTT. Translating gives CASSLVAGQLTGELFF.

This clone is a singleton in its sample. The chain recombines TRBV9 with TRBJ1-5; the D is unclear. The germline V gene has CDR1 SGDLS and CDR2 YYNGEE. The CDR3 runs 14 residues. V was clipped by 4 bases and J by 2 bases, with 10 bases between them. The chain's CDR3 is CASSSNSGNQPQHF. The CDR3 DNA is TGTGCCAGCAGCTCGAATAGTGGCAATCAGCCCCAGCATTTT.

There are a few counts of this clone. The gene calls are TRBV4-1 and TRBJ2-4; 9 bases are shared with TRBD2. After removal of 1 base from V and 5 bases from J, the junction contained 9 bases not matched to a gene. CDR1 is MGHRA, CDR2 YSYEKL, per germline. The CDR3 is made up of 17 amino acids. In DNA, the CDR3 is TGCGCCAGCAGCCAAGGATACGTAGCGGGGGCACAAAACATTCAGTACTTC. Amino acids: CASSQGYVAGAQNIQYF.

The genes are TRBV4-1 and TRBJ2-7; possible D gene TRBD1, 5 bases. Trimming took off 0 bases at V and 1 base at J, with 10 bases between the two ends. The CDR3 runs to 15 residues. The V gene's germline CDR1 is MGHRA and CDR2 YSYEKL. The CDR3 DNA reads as TGCGCCAGCAGCCAAGAGGGGCAGGCTTCCTACGAGCAGTACTTC. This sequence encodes CASSQEGQASYEQYF.

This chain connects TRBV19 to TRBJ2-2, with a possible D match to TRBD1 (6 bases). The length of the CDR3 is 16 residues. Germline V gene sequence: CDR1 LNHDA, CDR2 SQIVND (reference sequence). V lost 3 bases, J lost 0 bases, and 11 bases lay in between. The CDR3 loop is CASSIRQATNTGELFF. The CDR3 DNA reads TGTGCCAGTAGTATCAGACAGGCTACGAACACCGGGGAGCTGTTTTTT.

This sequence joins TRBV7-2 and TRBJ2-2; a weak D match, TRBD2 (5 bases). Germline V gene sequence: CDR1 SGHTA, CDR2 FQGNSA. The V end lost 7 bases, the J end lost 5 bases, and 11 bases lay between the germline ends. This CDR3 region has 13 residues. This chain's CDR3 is CASKPTGTGELFF. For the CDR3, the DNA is TGTGCCAGCAAACCGACGGGGACCGGGGAGCTGTTTTTT.

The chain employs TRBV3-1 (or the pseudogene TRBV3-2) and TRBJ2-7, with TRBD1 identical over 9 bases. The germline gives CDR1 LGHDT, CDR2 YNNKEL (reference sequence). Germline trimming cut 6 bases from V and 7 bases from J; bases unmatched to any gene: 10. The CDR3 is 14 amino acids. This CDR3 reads CASRSEQGAVEQYF. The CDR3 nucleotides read TGTGCCAGCAGATCAGAACAGGGGGCTGTAGAGCAGTACTTC.

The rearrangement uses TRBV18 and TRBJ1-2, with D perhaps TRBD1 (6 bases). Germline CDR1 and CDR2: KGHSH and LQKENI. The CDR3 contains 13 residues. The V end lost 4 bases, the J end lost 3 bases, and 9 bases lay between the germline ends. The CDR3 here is CASSRGQDYGYTF. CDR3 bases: TGTGCCAGCTCACGGGGACAAGACTATGGCTACACCTTC.

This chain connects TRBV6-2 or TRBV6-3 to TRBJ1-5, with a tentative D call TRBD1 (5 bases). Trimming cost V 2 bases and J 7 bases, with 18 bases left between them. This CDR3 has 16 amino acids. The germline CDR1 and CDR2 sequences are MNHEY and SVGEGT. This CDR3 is CASSYGSGQLKQPQHF. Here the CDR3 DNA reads TGTGCCAGCAGTTACGGGTCCGGACAACTCAAGCAGCCCCAGCATTTT.